The present T cell receptor (beta chain) was sequenced within a study of T cells after yellow fever vaccination (dated by TCRdb to between 2018 and 2021). For the study in its entirety: The SMART-Seq v4 Ultra Low Input RNA kit was used to prepare libraries from fractions with low cell numbers. To follow T-cell clones before and after primary and booster YFV17D yellow fever vaccination, bulk TCR alpha and beta repertoires were sequenced over time. Two healthy male donors, one aged 18 to 30 and one aged 30 to 39 years, were included in the cohort. Blood was collected at multiple timepoints before and after primary and secondary immunization, and bulk PBMC replicates and cell subsets were isolated. General study outcomes and caveats: A small share of clonotypes occurred in both CD4 and CD8 compartments, likely arising from convergent recombination. Only a couple of donors were included in the study, so the extent to which the findings can be generalized is limited. After the booster, most clones that had expanded after primary vaccination were detected again (approximately 96% of CD4 and more than 80% of CD8), suggesting broad maintenance of memory. The secondary T-cell response was weaker than the primary response but faster, peaking on day 5 instead of day 15. FACS-sorted repertoires could contain abundant contaminating clonotypes from the bulk population, so computational filtering was required.

This clonotype was observed a few times. Its recognized antigen is unknown. This may be a read error, as it is one base from a much larger clone. These reads were obtained on an Illumina NovaSeq 6000. TCR cDNA was made using 5'RACE template switching, a step that added a universal primer site and unique molecular identifiers. cDNA synthesis was primed from both the TCR alpha and TCR beta constant segments. Libraries were amplified in two PCR steps, with sample barcodes and sequencing adapters added in the second step. Sequencing of libraries was performed on Illumina HiSeq 2500 (2x100 bp) or NovaSeq (2x150 bp). From the authors' description of their analysis: MIGEC handled demultiplexing of reads and collapsing into UMI consensus sequences, while MiXCR performed V(D)J alignment. Using edgeR on replicate PBMC samples, clonotypes were called vaccine-responding if FDR was below 0.01 and the log2 fold change was above 5 up to day 15. Each bulk clonotype received a CD4 or CD8 identity based on whether the sequenced CD4 or CD8 repertoire contained that clonotype at higher abundance. TCRdb redid the processing of the public reads, applying fastp at Q25 and MiXCR, and retained in-frame beta chains. Each entry merges the rows of one CDR3 protein and shows their most common DNA and genes. The V and J calls shown here were made by TCRdb, not taken from the authors' results. The sample data list some 300,000 distinct CDR3 sequences, and 8.7% of these were observed just once. The ten biggest clones cover about 3.7% of the sample.

The CDR3, from cysteine to phenylalanine, totals 12 residues. CDR3 DNA is the only sequence kept; it has 36 bases, read in frame from the first base. V loses 2 bases at its end and J loses 5 bases; junction bases beyond the gene matches: 1. As encoded in the germline V gene (reference sequence), CDR1 is DFQATT while CDR2 is SNEGSKA. Sample treatment or condition, as interpreted from the label and publication: live attenuated yellow fever vaccine strain. A standard Ficoll-Paque protocol was used to isolate PBMCs from peripheral blood. CD4 and CD8 T-cell fractions were isolated with Dynabeads CD4 and CD8 positive selection kits. TriZol was used to extract RNA from bulk PBMCs, CD4 and CD8 fractions, and dextramer-positive and dextramer-negative fractions.

This TCR derives from a man between 18 and 35 years old who received the YFV17D yellow fever vaccine. The chain links TRBV20-1 with TRBJ2-5, and 8 bases in between align with TRBD1. The source was CD4+ T cells sorted from PBMCs, collected 5 days after the yellow fever booster vaccination. The CDR3 is CSARQGAETQYF. The sequenced DNA is TGCAGTGCTAGACAGGGGGCGGAGACCCAGTACTTC.